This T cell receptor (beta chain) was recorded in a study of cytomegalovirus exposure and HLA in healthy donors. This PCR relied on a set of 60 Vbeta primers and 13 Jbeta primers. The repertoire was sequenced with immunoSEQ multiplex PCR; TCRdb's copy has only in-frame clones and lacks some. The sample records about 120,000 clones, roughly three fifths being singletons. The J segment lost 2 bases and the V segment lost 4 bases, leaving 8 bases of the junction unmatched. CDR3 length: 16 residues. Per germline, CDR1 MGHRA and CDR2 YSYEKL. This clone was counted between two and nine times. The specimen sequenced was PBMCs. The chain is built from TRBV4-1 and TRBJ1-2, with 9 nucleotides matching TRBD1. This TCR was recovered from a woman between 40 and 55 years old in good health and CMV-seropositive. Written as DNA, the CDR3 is TGCGCCAGCAGCCTCCTAACCGGGACAGGGAACTATGGCTACACCTTC. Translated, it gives CASSLLTGTGNYGYTF.